This is a list of T cell receptor beta chains from one sample in a study of human T cells and chemical hapten exposure. TCRdb itself ran the RACE reads through MiXCR, one entry per CDR3 protein. Found here are more than 250,000 distinct CDR3 sequences, about 9% of them singletons; the top ten hold over 2%. The sample in question was whole blood, obtained in connection with sensitization to the hapten diphenylcyclopropenone (DPC). The receptors derive from a woman in her forties with alopecia areata. Some clones in this sample may be carry-over from other donors' samples. CDR3s include the opening cysteine and the closing phenylalanine or tryptophan. Fields, in order: V gene, J gene, CDR3 protein.

v_gene: TRBV6-1
j_gene: TRBJ2-7
CDR3aa: CASRAGTGRYYEQYF

v_gene: TRBV12-3/TRBV12-4
j_gene: TRBJ2-2
CDR3aa: CASSIQVPVGELFF

v_gene: TRBV4-1
j_gene: TRBJ2-1
CDR3aa: CASSGGLLSGEQFF

v_gene: TRBV2
j_gene: TRBJ2-1
CDR3aa: CASSGDREAYNEQFF

v_gene: TRBV7-7
j_gene: TRBJ2-1
CDR3aa: CASSLVGVGSYNEQFF

v_gene: TRBV7-8
j_gene: TRBJ2-1
CDR3aa: CASRPTSGSAVYNEQFF

v_gene: TRBV7-2
j_gene: TRBJ2-1
CDR3aa: CASSTSEVSYEQFF

v_gene: TRBV5-1
j_gene: TRBJ1-6
CDR3aa: CASSSRQGGDNSPLHF

v_gene: TRBV12-3/TRBV12-4
j_gene: TRBJ1-1
CDR3aa: CASSPPIGSYTEAFF

v_gene: TRBV6-5
j_gene: TRBJ1-5
CDR3aa: CASRRTAGTGNQPQHF

v_gene: TRBV20-1
j_gene: TRBJ1-6
CDR3aa: CSAAPPGRTSSYNSPLHF

v_gene: TRBV20-1
j_gene: TRBJ2-1
CDR3aa: CSALWTGTSRSEQFF

v_gene: TRBV25-1
j_gene: TRBJ2-7
CDR3aa: CASSEYYEQYF

v_gene: TRBV6-5
j_gene: TRBJ2-3
CDR3aa: CASTRRRGKRTDTQYF

v_gene: TRBV13
j_gene: TRBJ2-1
CDR3aa: CASSLSGANEQFF

v_gene: TRBV3-1
j_gene: TRBJ2-1
CDR3aa: CASSQRGAVEQFF

v_gene: TRBV6-5
j_gene: TRBJ2-1
CDR3aa: CASSISHGGGPGNEQFF

v_gene: TRBV7-2
j_gene: TRBJ2-5
CDR3aa: CASSLAAQVGQETQYF

v_gene: TRBV7-9
j_gene: TRBJ2-6
CDR3aa: CASSSVGSGANVLTF